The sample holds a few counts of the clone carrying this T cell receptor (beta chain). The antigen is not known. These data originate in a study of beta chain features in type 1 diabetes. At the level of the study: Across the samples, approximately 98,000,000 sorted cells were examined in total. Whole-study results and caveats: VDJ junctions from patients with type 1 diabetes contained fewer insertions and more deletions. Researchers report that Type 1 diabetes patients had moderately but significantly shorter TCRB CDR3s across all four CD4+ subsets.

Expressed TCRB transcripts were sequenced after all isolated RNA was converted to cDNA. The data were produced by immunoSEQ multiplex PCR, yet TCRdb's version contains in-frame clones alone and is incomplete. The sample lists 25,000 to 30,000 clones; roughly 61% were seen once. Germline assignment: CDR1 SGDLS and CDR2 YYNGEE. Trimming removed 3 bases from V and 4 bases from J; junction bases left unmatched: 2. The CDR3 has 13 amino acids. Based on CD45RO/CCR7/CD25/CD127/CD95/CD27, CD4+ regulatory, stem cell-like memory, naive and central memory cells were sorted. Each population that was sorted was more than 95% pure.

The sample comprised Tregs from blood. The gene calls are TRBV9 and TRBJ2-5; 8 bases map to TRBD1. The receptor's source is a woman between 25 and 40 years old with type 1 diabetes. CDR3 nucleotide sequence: TGTGCCAGCAGCGCCCAGGGGGCAGAGACCCAGTACTTC. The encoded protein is CASSAQGAETQYF.